These 7 T cell receptor beta chains came from one sample sequenced in a study of blood T cells in healthy people across ages. Together with a sample-barcoded 5' primer, a J-beta primer mix was included in a second PCR lasting about 6 to 11 cycles. Via MiXCR, TCRdb re-called the 5' RACE reads, giving one row per CDR3 protein. Of about 780,000 distinct CDR3 sequences in the sample, roughly 46% are singletons; the top ten hold less than 20%. The sequencing input was blood. The receptors here all came from an elderly man in good health.

Regarding this clonotype: A much larger clone sits a single nucleotide away, making a read error possible. The V call is TRBV2, the J call TRBJ2-1; D is possibly TRBD2 (6 bases). Germline CDR1 is SNHLY and CDR2 is FYNNEI. The ends were cut back, 8 bases at V and 5 bases at J, with 16 bases in the middle. CDR3 size: 14 residues. As DNA, the CDR3 is TGTGCCAGCGGTGGGGACTCGCCGAACAATGAGCAGTTCTTC. Its protein is CASGGDSPNNEQFF.

The V gene is TRBV5-1, the J gene TRBJ2-2, with D perhaps TRBD2 (5 bases). The CDR3 sequence is 14 residues long. Trimming removed 4 bases at V and 6 bases at J, with 13 bases between. Germline CDR1 SGHRS, CDR2 YFSETQ. The CDR3 protein is CASSLASPPGELFF. In nucleotides, the CDR3 is TGCGCCAGCAGCCTTGCTAGCCCCCCCGGGGAGCTGTTTTTT.

As to this clonotype: A much larger clone sits a single nucleotide away, making a read error possible. The CDR3 DNA reads TGTGCCAGCAGTAGTCGGGAGTTAGGTGAGCAGTTCTTC. It yields the protein CASSSRELGEQFF. V usage is TRBV25-1 and J usage is TRBJ2-1; D may be TRBD2 (6 bases). The germline CDR1 and CDR2 sequences are MGHDK and SYGVNS. The CDR3 spans 13 residues. V shed 5 bases and J shed 9 bases, with 14 bases lying between them.

This clonotype was found once. The chain carries TRBV7-2 and TRBJ2-1; 7 bases align to TRBD2. The V gene end was trimmed by 1 base and the J gene end by 7 bases; junction bases not matched to a gene: 10. The CDR3 loop spans 16 amino acids. Germline CDR1 is SGHTA and CDR2 is FQGNSA. CDR3 in DNA: TGTGCCAGCAGCTTAGTTGCCGGACTAGTGCAAAATGAGCAGTTCTTC. It translates to CASSLVAGLVQNEQFF.

This clonotype was seen a few times. The chain links TRBV2 to TRBJ2-3; no reliable D call. V was clipped by 8 bases and J by 0 bases, with 12 bases between them. The length of the CDR3 is 14 residues. The V gene's germline CDR1 is SNHLY and CDR2 FYNNEI. The CDR3 DNA follows: TGTGCCAGCTTGGGCTGGATTAGCACAGATACGCAGTATTTT. This encodes CASLGWISTDTQYF.

This clonotype was seen once. This chain joins TRBV20-1 and TRBJ1-1; D not resolved. The germline CDR1 and CDR2 sequences are DFQATT and SNEGSKA (reference sequence). The ends were cut back, 3 bases at V and 8 bases at J, with 16 bases in the middle. This CDR3 has 13 amino acids. Here the CDR3 DNA reads TGCAGTGCTAGTCCCCACAGTGGGGAAGAAGCTTTCTTT. Residues: CSASPHSGEEAFF.

The genes are TRBV2 and TRBJ2-3, with no clear D. The V end lost 6 bases, the J end lost 0 bases, and 10 bases lay between the germline ends. Germline values: CDR1 SNHLY, CDR2 FYNNEI. The CDR3 contains 14 residues. CDR3 coding DNA: TGTGCCAGCAGGTCCGGGTCTAGCACAGATACGCAGTATTTT. It is translated as CASRSGSSTDTQYF.